The T cell receptor (beta chain) described here comes from a study of shared clonotypes between healthy human individuals. Findings and caveats of the study: What naive subsets generally showed was a larger estimated richness than memory subsets showed. Among a few donors, approximately 5% of naive CD4 clonotypes were found in common.

With regard to this clone: Its antigen is unknown.

In the CD4+ fraction, cells were divided into CD45RA+ naive and CD45RA-negative memory subsets. Germline-derived CDR1 and CDR2 are LNHDA and SQIVND (reference sequence). CDR3 length: 17 residues. V trimming: 9 bases; J trimming: 5 bases; junction bases outside the gene matches: 18. Some clones are missing from TCRdb's copy, which holds only in-frame ones; the method was immunoSEQ multiplex PCR. The data show a few million clones, with over 90% seen just once and 0.3% to 0.4% held by the top ten. This TCR was recovered from a man aged 18 to 35 in good health. Some clones in this sample may be carry-over from other donors' samples. The specimen was naive CD4+ T cells from PBMCs. The subset: CD45RA+ positively selected. The V call is TRBV19, the J call TRBJ2-2; 7 bases match TRBD2. In nucleotides, the CDR3 is TGTGCCAGCAAACCGACCGGGCGGGAGATCCCAACCGGGGAGCTGTTTTTT. Translation gives CASKPTGREIPTGELFF.